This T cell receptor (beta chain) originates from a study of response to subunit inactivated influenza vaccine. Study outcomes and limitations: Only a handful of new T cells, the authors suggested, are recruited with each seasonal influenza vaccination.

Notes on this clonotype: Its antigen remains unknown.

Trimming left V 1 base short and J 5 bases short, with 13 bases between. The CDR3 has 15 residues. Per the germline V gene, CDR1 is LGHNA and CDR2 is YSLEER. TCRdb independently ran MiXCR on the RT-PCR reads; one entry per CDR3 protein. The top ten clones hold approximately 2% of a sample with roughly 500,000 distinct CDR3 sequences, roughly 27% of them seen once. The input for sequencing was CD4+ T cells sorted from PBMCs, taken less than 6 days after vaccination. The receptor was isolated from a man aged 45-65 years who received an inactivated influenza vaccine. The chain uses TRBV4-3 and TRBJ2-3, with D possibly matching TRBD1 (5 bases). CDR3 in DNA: TGCGCCAGCAGCCAAGTGGCAGGGTGGGAAGATACGCAGTATTTT. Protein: CASSQVAGWEDTQYF.